A selection of T cell receptor beta chains follows, all from one sample in a study of blood T cell repertoires in COVID-19. Repertoires were generated with immunoSEQ multiplex PCR, while TCRdb's copy carries only in-frame clones and drops some. The sample includes about 180,000 clones, less than 90% seen only once; the top ten take roughly 1.2%. The sample comprised PBMCs or T cells enriched from blood (not recorded which). The receptors come from a human donor with acute COVID-19. The donor label of this sample is uncertain. The CDR3 runs from the conserved cysteine through the conserved F or W. The order of the fields is CDR3 DNA, CDR3 protein, V gene, D gene, clone size, J gene. A D gene is named only where the DNA matches it firmly. Rows give clone size only sometimes, using once, few, many, or a class for an expanded clone.

CDR3nt: TGTGCCAGCAGTGGTGGCGGGTTTAGCACAGATACGCAGTATTTT; CDR3aa: CASSGGGFSTDTQYF; v_gene: TRBV2; d_gene: .; abundance: .; j_gene: TRBJ2-3
CDR3nt: TGTGCCAGCAGCTTAGGAGACAGGGGGTCCTACAATGAGCAGTTCTTC; CDR3aa: CASSLGDRGSYNEQFF; v_gene: TRBV7-7; d_gene: TRBD1; abundance: .; j_gene: TRBJ2-1
CDR3nt: TGTGCCAGCAGCTTGGAAGCGGATAGGGAGACCCAGTACTTC; CDR3aa: CASSLEADRETQYF; v_gene: TRBV5-4; d_gene: .; abundance: once; j_gene: TRBJ2-5
CDR3nt: TGTGCCAGCTCAACGGACACTTCCAACACTGAAGCTTTCTTT; CDR3aa: CASSTDTSNTEAFF; v_gene: TRBV18; d_gene: .; abundance: .; j_gene: TRBJ1-1
CDR3nt: TGTGCCAGCAGCTTAACCGGACAGAGGTCCTACAATGAGCAGTTCTTC; CDR3aa: CASSLTGQRSYNEQFF; v_gene: TRBV7-3; d_gene: .; abundance: .; j_gene: TRBJ2-1
CDR3nt: TGTGCCAGCAGCCGTGGGACTAGCGGGGGGGCACGAGATACGCAGTATTTT; CDR3aa: CASSRGTSGGARDTQYF; v_gene: TRBV7-2; d_gene: TRBD2; abundance: .; j_gene: TRBJ2-3
CDR3nt: TGCAGCGCATACCCCCCGGGGGGGCCCTACACAGATACGCAGTATTTT; CDR3aa: CSAYPPGGPYTDTQYF; v_gene: TRBV29-1; d_gene: TRBD2; abundance: .; j_gene: TRBJ2-3
CDR3nt: TGTGCCAGCAGTCCCACTCACAGGGACATGAACACTGAAGCTTTCTTT; CDR3aa: CASSPTHRDMNTEAFF; v_gene: TRBV6-4; d_gene: .; abundance: .; j_gene: TRBJ1-1
CDR3nt: TGTGCCAGCAGCCTAGGGACAGGGGGTACCTACGAGCAGTACTTC; CDR3aa: CASSLGTGGTYEQYF; v_gene: TRBV7-7; d_gene: TRBD1; abundance: .; j_gene: TRBJ2-7
CDR3nt: TGTGCCAGCAGCCAAGAAGTGCCAGCAACTAATGAAAAACTGTTTTTT; CDR3aa: CASSQEVPATNEKLFF; v_gene: TRBV4-2; d_gene: .; abundance: .; j_gene: TRBJ1-4
CDR3nt: TGTGCCAGCAGCTCGCCCGGGACTAGTTGGAATGAGCAGTTCTTC; CDR3aa: CASSSPGTSWNEQFF; v_gene: TRBV11-1; d_gene: TRBD2; abundance: .; j_gene: TRBJ2-1
CDR3nt: TGTGCCAGCAGCCCAGGGAACAATCAGCCCCAGCATTTT; CDR3aa: CASSPGNNQPQHF; v_gene: TRBV3-1/TRBV3-2; d_gene: .; abundance: .; j_gene: TRBJ1-5
CDR3nt: TGTGCTAGTGGTTTGGTAGGCGAGGGGGCGGATCAGCCCCAGCATTTT; CDR3aa: CASGLVGEGADQPQHF; v_gene: TRBV12-5; d_gene: TRBD1; abundance: .; j_gene: TRBJ1-5
CDR3nt: TGTGCCAGCAGCACCAGGGGATTGGCCACAGATACGCAGTATTTT; CDR3aa: CASSTRGLATDTQYF; v_gene: TRBV5-4; d_gene: .; abundance: few; j_gene: TRBJ2-3
CDR3nt: TGTGCCAGCAGCTTAACAGGGGACAGGGGAACCGGGGAGCTGTTTTTT; CDR3aa: CASSLTGDRGTGELFF; v_gene: TRBV7-3; d_gene: TRBD1; abundance: .; j_gene: TRBJ2-2
CDR3nt: TGTGCCAGCAGTTTGGGGCAGACTAACTATGGCTACACCTTC; CDR3aa: CASSLGQTNYGYTF; v_gene: TRBV27; d_gene: .; abundance: once; j_gene: TRBJ1-2
CDR3nt: TGTGCCAGCAGCTTAGCTCGGGACAGGGAAATATCCTACGAGCAGTACTTC; CDR3aa: CASSLARDREISYEQYF; v_gene: TRBV7-2; d_gene: TRBD1; abundance: .; j_gene: TRBJ2-7
CDR3nt: TGTGCTAGTGCCCAGACTAGCGGGGGGAACACCGGGGAGCTGTTTTTT; CDR3aa: CASAQTSGGNTGELFF; v_gene: TRBV12-5; d_gene: TRBD2; abundance: .; j_gene: TRBJ2-2
CDR3nt: TGCGCCAGCAGCTCCACCGTCAGCCCCCGGGACAGGGTATACGATGAGCAGTTCTTC; CDR3aa: CASSSTVSPRDRVYDEQFF; v_gene: TRBV5-1; d_gene: TRBD1; abundance: .; j_gene: TRBJ2-1
CDR3nt: TGTGCCAGCAGCCCAACCTGGACACTCTATTATCAGCCCCAGCATTTT; CDR3aa: CASSPTWTLYYQPQHF; v_gene: TRBV28; d_gene: .; abundance: .; j_gene: TRBJ1-5
CDR3nt: TGTGCCTGGACTATCAAGAGCTCTGGGGCCAACGTCCTGACTTTC; CDR3aa: CAWTIKSSGANVLTF; v_gene: TRBV30; d_gene: .; abundance: .; j_gene: TRBJ2-6
CDR3nt: TGTGCCAGCAGCCCCGCCAGTCGCTCTGGAAACACCATATATTTT; CDR3aa: CASSPASRSGNTIYF; v_gene: TRBV11-2; d_gene: .; abundance: few; j_gene: TRBJ1-3
CDR3nt: TGTGCCAGCAGTTCCACAGGGCCCACTGAAGCTTTCTTT; CDR3aa: CASSSTGPTEAFF; v_gene: TRBV12-3/TRBV12-4; d_gene: .; abundance: .; j_gene: TRBJ1-1
CDR3nt: TGCGCCAGCAGCTTGGATCTGGGGGGGAACACTGAAGCTTTCTTT; CDR3aa: CASSLDLGGNTEAFF; v_gene: TRBV5-1; d_gene: .; abundance: .; j_gene: TRBJ1-1
CDR3nt: TGTGCCAGCAGCCTTCGACAGGCGTTCACCTTC; CDR3aa: CASSLRQAFTF; v_gene: TRBV9; d_gene: .; abundance: .; j_gene: TRBJ1-2
CDR3nt: TGTGCCTGGACCCCGACAGATTCTAACTATGGCTACACCTTC; CDR3aa: CAWTPTDSNYGYTF; v_gene: TRBV30; d_gene: .; abundance: .; j_gene: TRBJ1-2
CDR3nt: TGCGCCAGCGGCCCCTCTCCAGTCGATACGCAGTATTTT; CDR3aa: CASGPSPVDTQYF; v_gene: TRBV5-1; d_gene: .; abundance: .; j_gene: TRBJ2-3
CDR3nt: TGCAGTGGGGGCGGGGCGGGTGGCTACACCTTC; CDR3aa: CSGGGAGGYTF; v_gene: TRBV20-1; d_gene: .; abundance: .; j_gene: TRBJ1-2
CDR3nt: TGTGCCAGCAGGATGCAGGGGGTTATGAACACTGAAGCTTTCTTT; CDR3aa: CASRMQGVMNTEAFF; v_gene: TRBV28; d_gene: TRBD1; abundance: .; j_gene: TRBJ1-1
CDR3nt: TGTGCCAGCAGCTTAGCCGGGAACACTGAAGCTTTCTTT; CDR3aa: CASSLAGNTEAFF; v_gene: TRBV7-6; d_gene: .; abundance: .; j_gene: TRBJ1-1
CDR3nt: TGTGCCATCAGTGCCCAGGGGAGCAATCAGCCCCAGCATTTT; CDR3aa: CAISAQGSNQPQHF; v_gene: TRBV10-3; d_gene: .; abundance: .; j_gene: TRBJ1-5
CDR3nt: TGTGCCATCTTAGGACAGGGGGACGGCTACACCTTC; CDR3aa: CAILGQGDGYTF; v_gene: TRBV10-3; d_gene: TRBD1; abundance: .; j_gene: TRBJ1-2
CDR3nt: TGTGCCAGCAGCTCAAGGGAAACAGCGCTCCCTGGGGGGTTTGAAAAACTGTTTTTT; CDR3aa: CASSSRETALPGGFEKLFF; v_gene: TRBV4-2; d_gene: .; abundance: .; j_gene: TRBJ1-4
CDR3nt: TGTGCCAGCAGCGGCGGGCCCGCCAACTACGAGCAGTACTTC; CDR3aa: CASSGGPANYEQYF; v_gene: TRBV7-2; d_gene: .; abundance: .; j_gene: TRBJ2-7
CDR3nt: TGTGCCAGCAGCTTGCAAGCGGGGGCTGCAGATACGCAGTATTTT; CDR3aa: CASSLQAGAADTQYF; v_gene: TRBV7-2; d_gene: TRBD2; abundance: .; j_gene: TRBJ2-3
CDR3nt: TGTGCCAGCAGCCTGTTCCCCGGACAGGGAGAATCTGAAATGGATACGCAGTATTTT; CDR3aa: CASSLFPGQGESEMDTQYF; v_gene: TRBV7-2; d_gene: TRBD1; abundance: .; j_gene: TRBJ2-3
CDR3nt: TGTGCCAGCACAATTTCAGGGGGCCCCAATCAGCCCCAGCATTTT; CDR3aa: CASTISGGPNQPQHF; v_gene: TRBV6-5; d_gene: TRBD1; abundance: .; j_gene: TRBJ1-5
CDR3nt: TGCGCCAGCAGCCAAGATGCTGAGGGATCCTACGAGCAGTACTTC; CDR3aa: CASSQDAEGSYEQYF; v_gene: TRBV4-3; d_gene: .; abundance: once; j_gene: TRBJ2-7
CDR3nt: TGTGCCAGCAGCCACTGGGGAGGGACTAATGAAAAACTGTTTTTT; CDR3aa: CASSHWGGTNEKLFF; v_gene: TRBV4-2; d_gene: .; abundance: few; j_gene: TRBJ1-4
CDR3nt: TGCAGCGGGGAGTACAATGAGCAGTTCTTC; CDR3aa: CSGEYNEQFF; v_gene: TRBV29-1; d_gene: .; abundance: .; j_gene: TRBJ2-1
CDR3nt: TGTGCCATCAGTGCCCCGGGACAGGGCCACACTGAAGCTTTCTTT; CDR3aa: CAISAPGQGHTEAFF; v_gene: TRBV10-3; d_gene: TRBD1; abundance: .; j_gene: TRBJ1-1
CDR3nt: TGCGCCAGCAGCATCCTGGACAGGGGGGACGAGCAGTACTTC; CDR3aa: CASSILDRGDEQYF; v_gene: TRBV5-1; d_gene: TRBD1; abundance: .; j_gene: TRBJ2-7
CDR3nt: TGTGCCAGTGGACAGGGGGCAAATGAGCAGTTCTTC; CDR3aa: CASGQGANEQFF; v_gene: TRBV19; d_gene: TRBD1; abundance: .; j_gene: TRBJ2-1
CDR3nt: TGTGCCAGCAGCCAAGATCCGCGGGATCAGCCCCAGCATTTT; CDR3aa: CASSQDPRDQPQHF; v_gene: TRBV3-1/TRBV3-2; d_gene: .; abundance: .; j_gene: TRBJ1-5
CDR3nt: TGTGCCAGCAGCACCGTACAGGGGGCAAGCCCAGATACGCAGTATTTT; CDR3aa: CASSTVQGASPDTQYF; v_gene: TRBV7-2; d_gene: TRBD1; abundance: once; j_gene: TRBJ2-3
CDR3nt: TGTGCCAGCTCCGCCCGGGTGAACACTGAAGCTTTCTTT; CDR3aa: CASSARVNTEAFF; v_gene: TRBV18; d_gene: .; abundance: .; j_gene: TRBJ1-1
CDR3nt: TGTGCCAGCAGCTTAGGACTAGCGGGGGCCAAAAACTACAATGAGCAGTTCTTC; CDR3aa: CASSLGLAGAKNYNEQFF; v_gene: TRBV7-9; d_gene: TRBD2; abundance: .; j_gene: TRBJ2-1
CDR3nt: TGTGCCAGCAGATTGACTAGCGGGGGGGTCAGCACAGATACGCAGTATTTT; CDR3aa: CASRLTSGGVSTDTQYF; v_gene: TRBV11-2; d_gene: TRBD2; abundance: .; j_gene: TRBJ2-3
CDR3nt: TGTGCCAGCTCACCAGATCGATTAGCGGGGAGAGGAGAGACCCAGTACTTC; CDR3aa: CASSPDRLAGRGETQYF; v_gene: TRBV18; d_gene: TRBD2; abundance: .; j_gene: TRBJ2-5
CDR3nt: TGTGCCAGCAGCTTGGCAGGGGGCGGAGAGACCCAGTACTTC; CDR3aa: CASSLAGGGETQYF; v_gene: TRBV5-4; d_gene: TRBD1; abundance: .; j_gene: TRBJ2-5
CDR3nt: TGTGCCTGGAGTGTACGCAGGCTGAACACTGAAGCTTTCTTT; CDR3aa: CAWSVRRLNTEAFF; v_gene: TRBV30; d_gene: .; abundance: .; j_gene: TRBJ1-1